These T cell receptor beta chains were read from a single sample in a study of blood T cells in healthy people across ages. TCRdb passed the 5' RACE reads through MiXCR, listing each CDR3 protein once. The data show about a million distinct CDR3 sequences, approximately 38% seen once. The sequenced sample was blood. The receptors come from a young man in good health. CDR3s include the opening cysteine and the closing phenylalanine or tryptophan. D genes are given only for firm matches. Size tells how often a clone was seen (once, few, many) or the class of an expanded clone, and some rows leave it out.

d_call,j_call,v_call,cdr3_length,clone_size,cdr3_nt,cdr3_aa
NA,TRBJ1-2,TRBV12-3/TRBV12-4,13,few,TGTGCCAGCAGTGTCGGGACGTTCTATGGCTACACCTTC,CASSVGTFYGYTF
TRBD2,TRBJ2-2,TRBV12-3/TRBV12-4,15,few,TGTGCCAGCAGGTGGGGGGGGTATAGCACCGGGGAGCTGTTTTTT,CASRWGGYSTGELFF
TRBD2,TRBJ2-1,TRBV4-3,16,few,TGCGCCAGCAGCCAAGACAAGCGGGGGGGATACAATGAGCAGTTCTTC,CASSQDKRGGYNEQFF
TRBD1,TRBJ1-1,TRBV5-1,15,NA,TGCGCCAGCAGCTTGGCCGGGACAGGGTTCGCTGAAGCTTTCTTT,CASSLAGTGFAEAFF
TRBD2,TRBJ2-1,TRBV27,17,NA,TGTGCCAACACCCCGACGGCGGGGGTATTCTCCTACAATGAGCAGTTCTTC,CANTPTAGVFSYNEQFF
NA,TRBJ1-2,TRBV18,15,few,TGTGCCAGCTCACCTCTCTCTTCGGGGAACTATGGCTACACCTTC,CASSPLSSGNYGYTF
TRBD1,TRBJ1-2,TRBV20-1,13,few,TGCAGTGCTCGGACAGGGGGCATGTATGGCTACACCTTC,CSARTGGMYGYTF
TRBD1,TRBJ2-1,TRBV12-3/TRBV12-4,15,few,TGTGCCAGCACAAGTACCGGGACAGCCCACAATGAGCAGTTCTTC,CASTSTGTAHNEQFF
NA,TRBJ1-3,TRBV14,15,NA,TGTGCCAGCAGCCAAGCTCAGGGGTATGGAAACACCATATATTTT,CASSQAQGYGNTIYF
NA,TRBJ1-1,TRBV6-6,14,NA,TGTGCCAGCAGTTATAGGGGGTATTACACTGAAGCTTTCTTT,CASSYRGYYTEAFF
TRBD1,TRBJ2-5,TRBV7-2,13,many,TGTGCCAGCAGCGACAGGGTTCAAGAGACCCAGTACTTC,CASSDRVQETQYF
NA,TRBJ2-5,TRBV25-1,14,NA,TGTGCCAGCACGGACGGTTGGTACCAAGAGACCCAGTACTTC,CASTDGWYQETQYF
NA,TRBJ2-1,TRBV5-4,16,NA,TGTGCCAGCAGCCCCGGCCAGGGGGGGCTTTACAATGAGCAGTTCTTC,CASSPGQGGLYNEQFF
NA,TRBJ1-2,TRBV27,12,NA,TGTGCCAGCAGGTCCGGTGGGTCAGGCTACACCTTC,CASRSGGSGYTF